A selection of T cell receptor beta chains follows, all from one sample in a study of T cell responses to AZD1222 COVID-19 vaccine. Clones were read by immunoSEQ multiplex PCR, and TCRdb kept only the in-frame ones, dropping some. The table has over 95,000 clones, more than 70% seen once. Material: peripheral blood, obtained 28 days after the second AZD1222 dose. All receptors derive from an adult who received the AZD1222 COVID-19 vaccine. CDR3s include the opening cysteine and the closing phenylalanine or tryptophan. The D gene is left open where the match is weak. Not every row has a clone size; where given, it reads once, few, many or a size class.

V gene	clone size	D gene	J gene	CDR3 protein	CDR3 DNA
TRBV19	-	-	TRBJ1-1	CASSIRGFNTEAFF	TGTGCCAGTAGTATACGAGGATTTAACACTGAAGCTTTCTTT
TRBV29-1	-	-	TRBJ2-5	CSVEEGSQTQYF	TGCAGCGTTGAAGAAGGATCGCAGACCCAGTACTTC
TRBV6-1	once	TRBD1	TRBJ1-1	CASSDPTGGRTEAFF	TGTGCCAGCAGTGATCCCACAGGGGGCAGGACTGAAGCTTTCTTT
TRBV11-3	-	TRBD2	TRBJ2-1	CASSLELAGSLDNEQFF	TGTGCCAGCAGCTTAGAACTAGCGGGTTCCCTCGACAATGAGCAGTTCTTC
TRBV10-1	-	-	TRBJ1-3	CASSPSSGNTIYF	TGCGCCAGCAGCCCCAGCTCTGGAAACACCATATATTTT
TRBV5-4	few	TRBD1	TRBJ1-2	CASSSGGLNYGYTF	TGTGCCAGCAGCTCAGGGGGCCTTAACTATGGCTACACCTTC
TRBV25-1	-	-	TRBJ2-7	CASGPMDSQSYEQYF	TGTGCCAGCGGGCCGATGGACAGTCAATCCTACGAGCAGTACTTC
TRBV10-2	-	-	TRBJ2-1	CASSDRASYNEQFF	TGCGCCAGCAGTGATCGGGCGTCCTACAATGAGCAGTTCTTC
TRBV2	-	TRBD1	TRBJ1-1	CASSGQGVENTEAFF	TGTGCCAGCAGTGGACAGGGAGTAGAAAACACTGAAGCTTTCTTT
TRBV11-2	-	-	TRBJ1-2	CASSSGDSLGGYTF	TGTGCCAGCAGCTCAGGGGATTCGCTTGGTGGCTACACCTTC
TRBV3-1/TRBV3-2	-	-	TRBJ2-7	CASSPQAPYEQYF	TGTGCCAGCAGCCCCCAGGCCCCCTACGAGCAGTACTTC
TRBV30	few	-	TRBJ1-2	CLGDPGYTF	TGTTTGGGGGATCCCGGCTACACCTTC
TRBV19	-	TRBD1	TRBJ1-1	CASSVGGGYTEAFF	TGTGCCAGTAGTGTCGGAGGGGGCTACACTGAAGCTTTCTTT
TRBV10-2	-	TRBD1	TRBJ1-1	CASSSDRGDTEAFF	TGCGCCAGCAGTTCGGACAGGGGGGACACTGAAGCTTTCTTT
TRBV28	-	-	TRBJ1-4	CASSLPGIEDEKLFF	TGTGCCAGCAGTTTGCCGGGGATTGAAGATGAAAAACTGTTTTTT
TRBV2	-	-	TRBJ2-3	CASSEDVIAADTQYF	TGTGCCAGCAGTGAAGATGTAATAGCAGCAGATACGCAGTATTTT
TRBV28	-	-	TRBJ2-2	CASSPDMGGNTGELFF	TGTGCCAGCAGTCCGGATATGGGGGGAAACACCGGGGAGCTGTTTTTT
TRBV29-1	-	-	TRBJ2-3	CSVRRGSTDTQYF	TGCAGCGTTAGGCGGGGTAGCACAGATACGCAGTATTTT
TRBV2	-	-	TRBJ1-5	CASSVRDYQPQHF	TGTGCCAGCAGTGTCAGGGACTACCAGCCCCAGCATTTT
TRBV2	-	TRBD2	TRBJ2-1	CASGLAGNSYNEQFF	TGTGCCAGCGGACTAGCGGGAAACTCCTACAATGAGCAGTTCTTC
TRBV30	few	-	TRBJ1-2	CAWQPLDGGYTF	TGTGCCTGGCAACCACTGGACGGGGGCTACACCTTC
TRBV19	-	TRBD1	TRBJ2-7	CASSNRGTYEQYF	TGTGCCAGTAGTAACAGGGGGACCTACGAGCAGTACTTC
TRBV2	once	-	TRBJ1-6	CASSKGISSPLHF	TGTGCCAGCAGTAAGGGGATTAGTTCACCCCTCCACTTT
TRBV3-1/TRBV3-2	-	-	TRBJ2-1	CASSQELVAYNEQFF	TGTGCCAGCAGCCAAGAACTAGTTGCCTACAATGAGCAGTTCTTC
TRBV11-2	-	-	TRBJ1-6	CASSFPDSPLHF	TGTGCCAGCAGCTTCCCGGATTCACCCCTCCACTTT
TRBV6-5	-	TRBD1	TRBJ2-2	CASSRQGAGELFF	TGTGCCAGCAGCCGACAGGGGGCCGGGGAGCTGTTTTTT
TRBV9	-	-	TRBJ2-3	CASSVGGISTDTQYF	TGTGCCAGCAGCGTAGGGGGGATTAGCACAGATACGCAGTATTTT
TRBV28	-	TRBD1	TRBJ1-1	CASTPTRDRKEAFF	TGTGCCAGCACCCCTACCCGGGACAGAAAAGAAGCTTTCTTT
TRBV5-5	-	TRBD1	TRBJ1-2	CASSPGQVLYGYTF	TGTGCCAGCAGCCCGGGACAGGTACTTTATGGCTACACCTTC
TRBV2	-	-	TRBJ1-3	CASSVDSRNTIYF	TGTGCCAGCAGTGTTGACAGTAGAAACACCATATATTTT
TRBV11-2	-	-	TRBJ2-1	CASSLVGSNEQFF	TGTGCCAGCAGCTTAGTTGGGAGCAATGAGCAGTTCTTC
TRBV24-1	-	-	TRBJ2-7	CATSDPPGDEQYF	TGTGCCACCAGTGATCCCCCTGGGGACGAGCAGTACTTC
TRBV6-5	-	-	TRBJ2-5	CASRGNLQETQYF	TGTGCCAGCAGGGGGAACCTACAAGAGACCCAGTACTTC
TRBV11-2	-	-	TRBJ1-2	CASSLDWSTYGYTF	TGTGCCAGCAGCTTAGATTGGAGCACCTATGGCTACACCTTC
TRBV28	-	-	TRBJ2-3	CASSPIGFTSTDTQYF	TGTGCCAGCAGCCCAATTGGGTTCACTAGCACAGATACGCAGTATTTT
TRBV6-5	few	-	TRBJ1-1	CASSPVGNTEAFF	TGTGCCAGCAGTCCCGTGGGGAACACTGAAGCTTTCTTT
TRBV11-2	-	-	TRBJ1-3	CASSLGPRDTIYF	TGTGCCAGCAGCTTAGGCCCCCGGGACACCATATATTTT
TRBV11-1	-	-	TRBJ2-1	CASSLDPLNAYNEQFF	TGTGCCAGCAGCTTAGATCCGTTGAACGCCTACAATGAGCAGTTCTTC
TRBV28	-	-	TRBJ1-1	CASSLRWVTEAFF	TGTGCCAGCAGTTTAAGGTGGGTGACTGAAGCTTTCTTT
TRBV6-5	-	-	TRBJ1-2	CASSYSNYGGYTF	TGTGCCAGCAGTTACTCGAACTATGGGGGCTACACCTTC